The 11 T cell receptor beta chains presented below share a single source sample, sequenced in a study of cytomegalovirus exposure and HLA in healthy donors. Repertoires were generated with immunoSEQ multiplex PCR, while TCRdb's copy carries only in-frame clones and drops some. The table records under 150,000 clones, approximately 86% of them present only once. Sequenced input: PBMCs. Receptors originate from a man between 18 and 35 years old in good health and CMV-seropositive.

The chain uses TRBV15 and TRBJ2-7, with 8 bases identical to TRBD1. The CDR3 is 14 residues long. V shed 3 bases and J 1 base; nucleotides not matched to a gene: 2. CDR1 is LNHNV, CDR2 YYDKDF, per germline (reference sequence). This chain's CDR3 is CATSSGQGSYEQYF. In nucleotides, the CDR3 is TGTGCCACCAGCAGCGGACAGGGATCCTACGAGCAGTACTTC.

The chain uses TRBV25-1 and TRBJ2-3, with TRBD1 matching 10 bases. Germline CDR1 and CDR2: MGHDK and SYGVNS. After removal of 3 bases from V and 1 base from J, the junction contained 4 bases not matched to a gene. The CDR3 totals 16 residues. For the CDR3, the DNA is TGTGCCAGCAGTGAGACAGGGGGCGCCGGCACAGATACGCAGTATTTT. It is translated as CASSETGGAGTDTQYF.

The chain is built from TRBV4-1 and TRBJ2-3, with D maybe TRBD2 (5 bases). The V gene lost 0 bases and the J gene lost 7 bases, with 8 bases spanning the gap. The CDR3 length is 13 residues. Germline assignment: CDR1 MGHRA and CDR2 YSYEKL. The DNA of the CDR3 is TGCGCCAGCAGCCAAGATGAGGGTAATACGCAGTATTTT. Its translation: CASSQDEGNTQYF.

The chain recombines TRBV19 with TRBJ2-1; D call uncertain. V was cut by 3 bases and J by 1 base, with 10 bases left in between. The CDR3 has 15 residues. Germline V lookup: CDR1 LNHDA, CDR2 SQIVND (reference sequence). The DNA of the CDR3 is TGTGCCAGTAGTATGAATAGTTGGTCCTACAATGAGCAGTTCTTC. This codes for CASSMNSWSYNEQFF.

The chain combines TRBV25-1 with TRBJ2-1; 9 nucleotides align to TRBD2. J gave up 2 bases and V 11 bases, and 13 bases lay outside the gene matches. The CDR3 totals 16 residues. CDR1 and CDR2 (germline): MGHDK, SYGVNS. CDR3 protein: CASSEMRGGPYNEQFF. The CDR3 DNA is TGTGCCTCCAGTGAGATGCGGGGGGGCCCCTACAATGAGCAGTTCTTC.

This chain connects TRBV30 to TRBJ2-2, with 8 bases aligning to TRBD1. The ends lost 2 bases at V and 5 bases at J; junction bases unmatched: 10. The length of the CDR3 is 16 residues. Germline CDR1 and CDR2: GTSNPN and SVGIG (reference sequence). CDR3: CAWSLYQGARTGELFF. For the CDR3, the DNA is TGTGCCTGGAGTCTCTACCAGGGGGCGCGGACCGGGGAGCTGTTTTTT.

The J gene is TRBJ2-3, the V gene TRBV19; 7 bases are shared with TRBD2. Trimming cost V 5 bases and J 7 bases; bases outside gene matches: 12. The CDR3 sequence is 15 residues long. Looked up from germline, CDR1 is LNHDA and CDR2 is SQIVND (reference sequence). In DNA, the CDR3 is TGTGCCAGTAGTTTGGGGACTACTATCATAAATACGCAGTATTTT. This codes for CASSLGTTIINTQYF.

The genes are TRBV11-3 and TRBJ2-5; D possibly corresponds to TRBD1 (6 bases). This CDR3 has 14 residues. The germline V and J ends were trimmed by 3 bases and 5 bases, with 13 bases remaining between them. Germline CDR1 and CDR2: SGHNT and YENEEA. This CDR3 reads CASSFKQGSETQYF. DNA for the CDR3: TGTGCCAGCAGCTTTAAGCAGGGGAGTGAGACCCAGTACTTC.

The CDR3 DNA sequence: TGTGCCAGCAATTTAGCGGGAGCGGTAGATACGCAGTATTTT. This encodes CASNLAGAVDTQYF. This chain connects TRBV6-1 to TRBJ2-3; 9 nucleotides align to TRBD2. The germline V gene has CDR1 MNHNS and CDR2 SASEGT. Trimming took 7 bases from V and 5 from J; bases not matched to a gene: 7. The CDR3 consists of 14 residues.

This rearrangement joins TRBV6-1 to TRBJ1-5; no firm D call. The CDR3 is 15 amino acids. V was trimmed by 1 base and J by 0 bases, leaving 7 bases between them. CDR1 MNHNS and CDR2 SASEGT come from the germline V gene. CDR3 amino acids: CASSEGGNSNQPQHF. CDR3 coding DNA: TGTGCCAGCAGTGAAGGAGGAAATAGCAATCAGCCCCAGCATTTT.

The chain's CDR3 is CSVEGLEGKQYF. The CDR3 DNA reads as TGCAGCGTTGAAGGACTTGAGGGCAAGCAGTACTTC. This chain uses TRBV29-1 with TRBJ2-7, with D tentatively TRBD2 (5 bases). V was cut by 1 base and J by 8 bases, with 12 bases left in between. CDR1 is SQVTM and CDR2 is ANQGSEA in the germline V gene. CDR3 length equals 12 residues.